Sequencing of this TCR beta chain was carried out in a study of blood T cell repertoires in COVID-19. Study-level background: PBMCs, B-cell-depleted T cells, or T cells were the source of the cDNA or gDNA that made up the material.

This CDR3 is 15 amino acids long. V lost 2 bases and J lost 0, with 10 bases in between. Germline V gene sequence: CDR1 SGDLS, CDR2 YYNGEE. The authors' processing: It was from reference gene primer amplification that nucleated cell counts were estimated. The method was immunoSEQ multiplex PCR; TCRdb's version includes in-frame clones alone and lacks a portion of them. V and J calls and clone size are as listed in that table; D and trimming were resolved from the DNA. The table shows about 480,000 clones, with roughly 89% occurring only once. Seattle researchers signed up patients amid active infection and tracked them longitudinally.

The TCR was taken from a woman in her forties or fifties with COVID-19, enrolled during active disease. Sample: peripheral blood. The V call is TRBV9, the J call TRBJ2-3; tentatively, D is TRBD2 (5 bases). CDR3 coding DNA: TGTGCCAGCAGCGTTGGAGGTTCTAGCACAGATACGCAGTATTTT. Residues: CASSVGGSSTDTQYF. Together with reference TRBV9 and TRBJ2-3, the CDR3 gives the full variable domain: DSGVTQTPKHLITATGQRVTLRCSPRSGDLSVYWYQQSLDQGLQFLIQYYNGEERAKGNILERFSAQQFPDLHSELNLSSLELGDSALYFCASSVGGSSTDTQYFGPGTRLTVL.